This TCR beta chain was sequenced in a study of shared T cell receptors in the human thymus (dated by TCRdb to the early 2020s). With respect to the entire study: The study investigated the way shared, self-reactive T-cell receptor alpha chains are produced in the human thymus.

This clone was seen a handful of times. There is no known antigen for this receptor. No base-level quality is on record; no much larger clone is a single base apart. To prepare the library, the immunoSEQ multiplex PCR assay was applied. Imported from immuneACCESS, the table was reduced by TCRdb to in-frame sequences with V and J called. These copies leave out some clones; in studies compared against another copy, an unresolved V gene accounts for under half, and the cause of the remainder is not known. This sample has roughly 660,000 clones in its table, and over 75% of those were observed once. The top ten clones comprise 0.0095% to 0.013% of the sample. Trimming removed 7 bases from V and 1 base from J, leaving 10 bases between the germline ends. The CDR3, cysteine through phenylalanine, is 13 amino acids long. CDR3 DNA only is kept here, 39 bases in frame from base 1. From a lookup of the germline V gene, CDR1 and CDR2 are MNHEY and SVGAGI.

These same records also appear under a second study, on human thymus T cells. Per the second study: Donors were immunologically healthy infants undergoing open corrective cardiac surgery for congenital heart defects in Finland. Thymus tissue was collected as surgical resects that were removed during corrective cardiac surgery. Usage of V and J gene segments appeared to be biased in both the thymic and the peripheral blood repertoires. The related research reported highly overlapping thymic TCR repertoires among unrelated individuals. The study characterized TCR alpha and beta repertoires from seven to nine infant thymus samples and a few related peripheral blood samples. Donor ages ranging from roughly 6 to 244 days were recorded, and a handful of male and a couple of female infants were included in the cohort. Thymocytes were freed from the tissue by mechanical means and kept at -70 degrees C as pellets of about 8.5-34 million cells. A QIAsymphony instrument was used to extract genomic DNA from frozen cell pellets. The immunoSEQ multiplex PCR assay was used to amplify the TCRB and TCRAD loci from a standardized quantity of quality-controlled genomic DNA. The V(D)J region was spanned by amplicons of a length sufficient to cover the CDR3 and to identify V and J genes. Through the commercial immunoSEQ service, the amplicons were sequenced on an Illumina platform. Primer bias and sequencing errors were corrected as previously described, and TCRAD and TCRB were defined on the basis of the IMGT database. The repertoires were analysed using immunoSEQ Analyzer 3.0 and VDJTools for basic statistics, V/J segment usage, diversity estimates, rarefaction and pairwise overlap. Diversity was estimated with Chao1, ChaoE, Efron-Thisted, Shannon and inverse Simpson indices, and also on datasets down-sampled to the smallest sample. Repertoire overlap was determined by strict matching of CDR3 nucleotide sequence, V gene and J gene, and Jaccard-based multidimensional scaling clustering was applied. On average, thymus samples yielded 800,000 or so unique TCRB clonotypes, whereas blood samples yielded about 80,000.

Sequencing input: thymocytes. The chain uses TRBV6-5 and TRBJ2-5; the D gene is perhaps TRBD2, on 5 matching bases. The TCR was taken from a boy in the first two years of life with a congenital heart defect. Donor details come from another sample of the same person, matched by shared clones. The CDR3 protein is CASKAEAQETQYF. The DNA sequence is as follows: TGTGCCAGCAAGGCGGAGGCCCAAGAGACCCAGTACTTC.